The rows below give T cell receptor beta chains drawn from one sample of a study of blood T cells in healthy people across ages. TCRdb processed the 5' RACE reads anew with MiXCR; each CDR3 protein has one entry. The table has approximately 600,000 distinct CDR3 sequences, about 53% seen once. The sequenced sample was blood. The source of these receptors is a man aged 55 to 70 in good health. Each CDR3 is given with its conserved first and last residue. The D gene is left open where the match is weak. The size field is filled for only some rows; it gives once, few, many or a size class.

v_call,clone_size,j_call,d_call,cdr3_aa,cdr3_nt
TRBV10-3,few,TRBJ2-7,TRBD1,CAISDPGQALAFDEQYF,TGTGCCATCAGTGACCCGGGACAGGCCCTCGCTTTTGACGAGCAGTACTTC
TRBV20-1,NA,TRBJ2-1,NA,CSAEGLWGVSSYNEQFF,TGCAGCGCGGAGGGACTTTGGGGCGTGAGCTCCTACAATGAGCAGTTCTTC
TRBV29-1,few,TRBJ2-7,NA,CSPPHHREVGYEQYF,TGCAGCCCCCCCCACCACAGGGAAGTAGGGTACGAGCAGTACTTC
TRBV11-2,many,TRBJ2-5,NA,CASSLGGGPQETQYF,TGTGCCAGCAGCTTGGGGGGCGGCCCTCAAGAGACCCAGTACTTC
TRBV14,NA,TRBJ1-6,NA,CASSPWTDSPLHF,TGTGCCAGCAGCCCCTGGACCGATTCACCCCTCCACTTT
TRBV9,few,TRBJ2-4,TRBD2,CASSHQRGELAKNIQYF,TGTGCCAGCAGTCATCAGCGGGGGGAGCTAGCCAAAAACATTCAGTACTTC
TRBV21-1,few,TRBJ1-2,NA,CASRTLSNFGRPYGYTF,TGTGCCAGCAGGACACTGTCAAATTTCGGGCGGCCCTATGGCTACACCTTC
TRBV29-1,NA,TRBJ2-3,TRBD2,CSVFQGLAGGDTQYF,TGCAGCGTTTTCCAAGGACTAGCGGGGGGGGATACGCAGTATTTT
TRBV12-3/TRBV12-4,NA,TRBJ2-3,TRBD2,CASSLSGGRSDTQYF,TGTGCCAGCTCCCTGTCGGGGGGGCGTTCAGATACGCAGTATTTT
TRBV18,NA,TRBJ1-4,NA,CASSPLSPDTTNEKLFF,TGTGCCAGCTCACCGCTTTCCCCAGACACAACTAATGAAAAACTGTTTTTT
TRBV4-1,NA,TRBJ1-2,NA,CASSQTLSVLYGYTF,TGCGCCAGCAGCCAGACCCTGAGTGTTCTATATGGCTACACCTTC